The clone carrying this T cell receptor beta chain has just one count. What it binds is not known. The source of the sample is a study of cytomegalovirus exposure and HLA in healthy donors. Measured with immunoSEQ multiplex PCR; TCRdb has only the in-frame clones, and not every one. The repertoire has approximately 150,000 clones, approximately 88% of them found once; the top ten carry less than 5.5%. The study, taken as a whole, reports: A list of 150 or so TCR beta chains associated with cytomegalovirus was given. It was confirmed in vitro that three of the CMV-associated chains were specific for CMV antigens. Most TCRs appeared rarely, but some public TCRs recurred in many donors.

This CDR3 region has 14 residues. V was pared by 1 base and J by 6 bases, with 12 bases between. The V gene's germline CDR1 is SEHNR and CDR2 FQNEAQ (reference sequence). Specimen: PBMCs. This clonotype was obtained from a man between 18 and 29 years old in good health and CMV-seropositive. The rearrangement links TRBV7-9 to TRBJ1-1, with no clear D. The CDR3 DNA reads TGTGCCAGCAGCTTAGGTAGGAGTTTAGCTGAAGCTTTCTTT. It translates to CASSLGRSLAEAFF.